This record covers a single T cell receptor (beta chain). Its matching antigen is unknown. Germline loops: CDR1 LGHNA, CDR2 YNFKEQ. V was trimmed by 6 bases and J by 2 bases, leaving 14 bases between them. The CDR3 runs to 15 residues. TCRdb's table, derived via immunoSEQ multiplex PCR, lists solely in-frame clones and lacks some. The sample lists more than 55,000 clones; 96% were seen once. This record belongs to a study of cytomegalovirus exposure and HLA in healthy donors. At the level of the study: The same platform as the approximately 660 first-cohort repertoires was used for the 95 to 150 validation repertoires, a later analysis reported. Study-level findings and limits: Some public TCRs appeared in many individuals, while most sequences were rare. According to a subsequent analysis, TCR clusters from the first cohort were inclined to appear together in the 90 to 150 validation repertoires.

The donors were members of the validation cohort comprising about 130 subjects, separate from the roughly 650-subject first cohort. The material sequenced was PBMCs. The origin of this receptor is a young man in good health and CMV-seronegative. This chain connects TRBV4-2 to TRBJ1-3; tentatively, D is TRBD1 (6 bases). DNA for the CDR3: TGTGCCAGCAGGGACAGTAGGGACGCTGGAAACACCATATATTTT. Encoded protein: CASRDSRDAGNTIYF.